This T cell receptor (beta chain) was recorded in a study of CD8+CD57+ T cells in acquired aplastic anemia. Overall study: Healthy donor CD4+ cell samples had a mean of around 10 million reads.

Both TCR beta VDJ combination and CDR3 sequence profiling were carried out. Genomic DNA was the template for this profiling. TCRdb itself ran the reads through MiXCR, one entry per CDR3 protein. Altogether 62,000 or so distinct CDR3 sequences are present, around 50% being singletons, with the ten largest covering about 8%. The CDR3 loop spans 18 amino acids. Deletions cut 6 bases from V and 3 bases from J, with 21 bases between. Germline values: CDR1 MNHNS, CDR2 SASEGT. The sample taken for sequencing was sorted CD4+, CD8+, or CD8+CD57+ T cells (not recorded which) from PBMCs. This TCR derives from a human donor in good health, serving as a control. The chain combines TRBV6-1 with TRBJ1-6, with D possibly being TRBD1 (5 bases). The CDR3 region is CASRGARDSYSYNSPLHF. CDR3 sequence (DNA): TGTGCCAGCAGGGGAGCTCGAGACAGTTATAGCTATAATTCACCCCTCCACTTT.